The rows below give T cell receptor beta chains drawn from one sample of a study of T cell responses to AZD1222 COVID-19 vaccine. This table comes from immunoSEQ multiplex PCR, and its TCRdb copy is limited to in-frame clones, with some not included. Found here are roughly 190,000 clones, over 85% of them singletons; the top ten hold approximately 4%. Sequences were derived from peripheral blood, sampled 28 days after the second dose of the MenACWY control vaccine. Receptor source: an adult who received the MenACWY meningococcal vaccine as a control. Each CDR3 is given with its conserved first and last residue.

CDR3aa | j_gene | v_gene
CASSLESSGANVLTF | TRBJ2-6 | TRBV5-1
CASSLSFSSTDTQYF | TRBJ2-3 | TRBV2
CASSYLQGAYEQYF | TRBJ2-7 | TRBV6-2/TRBV6-3
CASTLDRGGKLFF | TRBJ1-4 | TRBV27
CASSLGRQNSPLHF | TRBJ1-6 | TRBV5-1
CAWRRGDGPNEKLFF | TRBJ1-4 | TRBV30
CASSYEALNQPQHF | TRBJ1-5 | TRBV6-2/TRBV6-3
CASSESPLASTDTQYF | TRBJ2-3 | TRBV10-1
CASTQTPNYGYTF | TRBJ1-2 | TRBV6-5
CASSPDGGYQPQHF | TRBJ1-5 | TRBV7-2
CASSLTIGGQDYGYTF | TRBJ1-2 | TRBV5-5
CASSPGQENGRLFF | TRBJ1-4 | TRBV18
CASRSPGLEQFF | TRBJ2-1 | TRBV19
CASSPEDRVVMNTEAFF | TRBJ1-1 | TRBV7-2
CAIHPQGKRREAFF | TRBJ1-1 | TRBV6-5